Below, one T cell receptor (beta chain) is given with its context. This sample is drawn from a study of blood T cell repertoires in COVID-19. About the study: Samples taken during acute and convalescent COVID-19 were collected in the United States, Italy and Spain.

Cohorts were based on clinical histories the participants reported. Symptom resolution, clearance, or two negative PCRs marked donors in Cohort 3 as recovered. Sequencing used immunoSEQ multiplex PCR; TCRdb keeps in-frame clones, though not all of them. The repertoire holds over 200,000 clones, with 70% to 90% as singletons. After removal of 1 base from V and 3 bases from J, the junction contained 2 bases not matched to a gene. CDR1 is SGHVS and CDR2 is FQNEAQ in the germline V gene. The CDR3 contains 14 residues. This chain connects TRBV7-8 to TRBJ2-7; 8 bases are shared with TRBD1. The specimen sequenced was PBMCs or T cells enriched from blood (not recorded which). The receptor was derived from a woman aged 45-65 years who had recovered from COVID-19. In DNA form, the CDR3 reads TGTGCCAGCAGCTTAGGGACAGGGAACTACGAGCAGTACTTC. It is translated as CASSLGTGNYEQYF.